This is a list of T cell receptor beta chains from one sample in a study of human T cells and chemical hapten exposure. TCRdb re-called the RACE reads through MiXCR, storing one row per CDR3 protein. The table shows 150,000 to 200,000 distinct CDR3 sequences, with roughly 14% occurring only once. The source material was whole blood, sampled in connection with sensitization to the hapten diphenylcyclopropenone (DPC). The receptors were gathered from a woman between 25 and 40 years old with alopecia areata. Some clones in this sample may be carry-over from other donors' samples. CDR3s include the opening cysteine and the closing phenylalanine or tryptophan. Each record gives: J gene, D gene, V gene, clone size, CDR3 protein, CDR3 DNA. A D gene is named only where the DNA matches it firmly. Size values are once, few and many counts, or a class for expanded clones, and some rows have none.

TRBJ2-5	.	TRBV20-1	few	CSAGGGAGEETQYF	TGCAGTGCTGGGGGTGGGGCAGGGGAAGAGACCCAGTACTTC
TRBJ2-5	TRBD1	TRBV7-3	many	CASSPGTAQETQYF	TGTGCCAGCAGCCCAGGGACAGCCCAAGAGACCCAGTACTTC
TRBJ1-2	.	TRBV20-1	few	CSARVTSIGRGYTF	TGCAGTGCTAGGGTGACATCTATCGGGCGTGGCTACACCTTC
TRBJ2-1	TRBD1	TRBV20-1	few	CSGPGQGADEQFF	TGCAGTGGGCCGGGACAGGGGGCGGATGAGCAGTTCTTC
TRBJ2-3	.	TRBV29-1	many	CSAAGIRVADTQYF	TGCAGCGCCGCCGGGATAAGGGTCGCAGATACGCAGTATTTT
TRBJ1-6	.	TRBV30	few	CAWSESGWSPLHF	TGTGCCTGGAGCGAGTCGGGGTGGTCACCCCTCCACTTT
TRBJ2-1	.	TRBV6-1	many	CASSEQGNEQFF	TGTGCCAGCAGTGAACAGGGGAATGAGCAGTTCTTC
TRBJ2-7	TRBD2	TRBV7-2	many	CASNEGLVSYEQYF	TGTGCCAGCAACGAGGGACTAGTTTCCTACGAGCAGTACTTC
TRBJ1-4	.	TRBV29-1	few	CSVEGNEKLFF	TGCAGCGTTGAGGGAAATGAAAAACTGTTTTTT
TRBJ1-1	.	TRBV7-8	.	CASSFGRGETEAFF	TGTGCCAGCAGCTTCGGGAGGGGGGAAACTGAAGCTTTCTTT
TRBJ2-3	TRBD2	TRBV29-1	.	CSVVRPAGGGTDTQYF	TGCAGCGTTGTTCGGCCAGCGGGAGGAGGCACAGATACGCAGTATTTT
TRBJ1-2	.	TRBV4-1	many	CASSQVGRLYGYTF	TGCGCCAGCAGCCAAGTAGGCAGACTCTATGGCTACACCTTC
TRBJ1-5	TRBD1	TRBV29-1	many	CSVAGQGNQPQHF	TGCAGCGTCGCTGGACAGGGGAATCAGCCCCAGCATTTT
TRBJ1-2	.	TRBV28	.	CASGKYAGYTF	TGTGCCAGCGGGAAATACGCGGGCTACACCTTC
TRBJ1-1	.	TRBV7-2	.	CASLPVQAGTEAFF	TGTGCCAGCCTGCCCGTCCAGGCGGGCACTGAAGCTTTCTTT
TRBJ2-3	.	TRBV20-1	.	CSARDFRGGSTDTQYF	TGCAGTGCTAGAGATTTCCGCGGGGGCAGCACAGATACGCAGTATTTT
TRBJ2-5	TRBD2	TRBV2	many	CASSEAGTGGQETQYF	TGTGCCAGCAGTGAAGCCGGGACGGGGGGGCAAGAGACCCAGTACTTC
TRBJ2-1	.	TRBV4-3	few	CASSPQGALWAEQFF	TGCGCCAGCAGCCCACAAGGGGCCCTTTGGGCCGAGCAGTTCTTC
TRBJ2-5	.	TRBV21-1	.	CASSKVTRTSGGPCQETQYF	TGTGCCAGCAGCAAAGTTACTCGGACTAGCGGGGGGCCGTGTCAAGAGACCCAGTACTTC
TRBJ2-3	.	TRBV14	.	CASSQVPQSDTQYF	TGTGCCAGCAGCCAAGTTCCCCAATCAGATACGCAGTATTTT
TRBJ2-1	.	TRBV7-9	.	CASSLSNNEQFF	TGTGCCAGCAGTTTAAGTAATAATGAGCAGTTCTTC
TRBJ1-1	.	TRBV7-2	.	CASSLLGGSVNTEAFF	TGTGCCAGCAGCTTATTAGGGGGAAGCGTTAACACTGAAGCTTTCTTT
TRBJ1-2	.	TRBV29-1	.	CSVVRGYTF	TGCAGCGTTGTGAGGGGCTACACCTTC
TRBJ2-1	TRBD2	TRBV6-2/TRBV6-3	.	CASSYSTSGSNEQFF	TGTGCCAGCAGTTACTCTACTAGCGGGAGCAATGAGCAGTTCTTC
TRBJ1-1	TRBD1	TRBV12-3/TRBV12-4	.	CASGGTAMNTEAFF	TGTGCCAGCGGTGGGACAGCCATGAACACTGAAGCTTTCTTT
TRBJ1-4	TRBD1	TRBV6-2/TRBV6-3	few	CASSRTGTGDEKLFF	TGTGCCAGCAGCCGCACCGGGACAGGAGACGAAAAACTGTTTTTT
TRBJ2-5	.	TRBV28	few	CASSSQPLSQETQYF	TGTGCCAGCAGTTCCCAGCCACTAAGCCAAGAGACCCAGTACTTC
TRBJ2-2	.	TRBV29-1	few	CSVGTANTGELFF	TGCAGCGTTGGGACAGCGAACACCGGGGAGCTGTTTTTT
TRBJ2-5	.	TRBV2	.	CASKKERGQETQYF	TGTGCCAGCAAGAAGGAAAGGGGACAAGAGACCCAGTACTTC
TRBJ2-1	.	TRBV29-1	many	CSVDPGRWRDEQFF	TGCAGCGTTGATCCGGGACGCTGGCGGGATGAGCAGTTCTTC
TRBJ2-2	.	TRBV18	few	CASSPRGLGELFF	TGTGCCAGCTCACCGAGAGGCCTCGGGGAGCTGTTTTTT
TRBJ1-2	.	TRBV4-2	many	CASSHNRADYGYTF	TGTGCCAGCAGCCATAACAGGGCGGACTATGGCTACACCTTC
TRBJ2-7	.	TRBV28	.	CASTPDGVEQYF	TGTGCCAGCACTCCCGATGGGGTCGAGCAGTACTTC
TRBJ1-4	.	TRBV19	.	CASSIRLPNEKLFF	TGTGCCAGTAGTATACGGCTTCCTAATGAAAAACTGTTTTTT
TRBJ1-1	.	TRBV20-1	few	CSARPPGPDTEAFF	TGCAGTGCTAGACCCCCAGGGCCAGACACTGAAGCTTTCTTT
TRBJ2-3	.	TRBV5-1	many	CASSLAFTGTDTQYF	TGCGCCAGCAGCTTGGCCTTTACAGGGACAGATACGCAGTATTTT
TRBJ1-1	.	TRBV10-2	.	CASSEIMGLANTEAFF	TGCGCCAGCAGTGAAATAATGGGACTTGCGAACACTGAAGCTTTCTTT
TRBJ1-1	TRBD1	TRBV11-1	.	CASSRDRPSNTEAFF	TGTGCCAGCAGCCGGGACAGGCCATCGAACACTGAAGCTTTCTTT
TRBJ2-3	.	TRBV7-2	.	CASSLGKADTQYF	TGTGCCAGCAGCTTAGGAAAGGCAGATACGCAGTATTTT
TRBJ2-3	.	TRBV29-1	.	CSVAAEGGQGTQYF	TGCAGCGTTGCAGCGGAAGGGGGGCAAGGTACGCAGTATTTT
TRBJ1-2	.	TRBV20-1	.	CSASPGHSGGYTF	TGCAGTGCTAGCCCCGGACATTCGGGAGGCTACACCTTC
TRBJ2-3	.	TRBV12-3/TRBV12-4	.	CASRGGLVRTQYF	TGTGCCAGCAGGGGGGGACTCGTCAGAACGCAGTATTTT
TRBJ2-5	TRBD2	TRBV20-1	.	CSATPGLVAGETQYF	TGCAGTGCTACTCCTGGACTAGTTGCGGGAGAGACCCAGTACTTC
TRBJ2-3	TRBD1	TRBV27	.	CASSQGAWDTQYF	TGTGCCAGCAGCCAGGGGGCTTGGGATACGCAGTATTTT